The clone carrying this TCR beta chain was counted between two and nine times. The sample originates from a study of blood T cells in healthy people across ages. Combining a sample-barcoded 5' primer with a J-beta primer mix, a second PCR ran for roughly 7 to 11 cycles. TCRdb recomputed calls from the 5' RACE reads with MiXCR, one row per CDR3 protein. The sample carries about 1.7 million distinct CDR3 sequences, over 25% recorded once. This CDR3 region has 15 residues. CDR1 and CDR2 (germline): LGHNA, YSLEER. The J segment lost 4 bases and the V segment lost 3 bases, leaving 5 bases of the junction unmatched.

The J gene is TRBJ1-4, the V gene TRBV4-3; 7 nucleotides match TRBD1. This TCR derives from a woman aged 25 to 39 in good health. Sequencing was done on a sample of blood. The CDR3 DNA sequence: TGCGCCAGCAGCCAGGACGGGACAGATAATGAAAAACTGTTTTTT. It is translated as CASSQDGTDNEKLFF.